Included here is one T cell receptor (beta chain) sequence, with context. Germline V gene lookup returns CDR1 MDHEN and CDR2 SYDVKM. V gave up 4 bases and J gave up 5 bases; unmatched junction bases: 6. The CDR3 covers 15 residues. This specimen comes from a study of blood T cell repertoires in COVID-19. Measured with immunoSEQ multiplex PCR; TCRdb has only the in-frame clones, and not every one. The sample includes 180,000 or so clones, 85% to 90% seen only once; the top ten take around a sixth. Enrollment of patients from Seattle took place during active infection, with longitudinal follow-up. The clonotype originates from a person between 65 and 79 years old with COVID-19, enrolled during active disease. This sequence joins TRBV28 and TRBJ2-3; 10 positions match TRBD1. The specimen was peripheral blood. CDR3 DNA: TGTGCCAGCAGTTCCGGGACAGGGGCATTAGATACGCAGTATTTT. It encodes CASSSGTGALDTQYF.